This T cell receptor beta chain appears in the sequencing data of a study of human CD4 T cells and Enterobacteriaceae. Sorting took every CD4+ cell except CD45RA+CCR7+CD95- naive cells, reaching over 95% purity. Germline V gene sequence: CDR1 SNHLY, CDR2 FYNNEI. V shed 8 bases and J 6 bases; nucleotides not matched to a gene: 12. This CDR3 has 16 residues. Detection sensitivity for ex vivo total memory CD4+ was one cell in 200,000. Only in-frame clones appear in the TCRdb table, and some are missing; sequencing was by immunoSEQ multiplex PCR. The repertoire holds some 30,000 clones, with around 80% as singletons.

Specimen: memory CD4+ T cells from blood. The TCR sequence derives from a human donor in good health. The J gene is TRBJ2-1, the V gene TRBV2; 11 bases line up with TRBD2. CDR3 nucleotide sequence: TGTGCCAGCCTCCTAGGTAGCGGGAGGGCCGGCAATGAGCAGTTCTTC. Protein: CASLLGSGRAGNEQFF.